These 7 T cell receptor beta chains were sequenced from one sample in a study of cytomegalovirus exposure and HLA in healthy donors. Use of 60 Vbeta and 13 Jbeta primers characterized the PCR. Assay: immunoSEQ multiplex PCR; the TCRdb copy retains only in-frame clones and omits some. The table lists over 150,000 clones, approximately 80% of them singletons, with 7.4% in the top ten. Sequencing was carried out using PBMCs. These receptors all come from a male donor in good health and CMV-seropositive.

The rearrangement joins TRBV6-1 to TRBJ2-1, with TRBD1 identical over 8 bases. Per the germline V gene, CDR1 is MNHNS and CDR2 is SASEGT. J gave up 3 bases and V 2 bases, and 9 bases lay outside the gene matches. The CDR3 is 17 residues long. For the CDR3, the DNA is TGTGCCAGCAGTGAATACGTAGGACAGGGAAGCTACAATGAGCAGTTCTTC. Its translation: CASSEYVGQGSYNEQFF.

A few counts support this clone. The chain employs TRBV5-1 and TRBJ1-1, with 8 bases fitting TRBD1. The V gene's germline CDR1 is SGHRS and CDR2 YFSETQ. CDR3 length: 13 amino acids. Trimming at V came to 5 bases and at J to 6 bases, leaving 6 bases not matched to a gene. CDR3 in amino acids: CASSPDRGSEAFF. CDR3 DNA: TGCGCCAGCAGTCCTGACAGGGGCTCTGAAGCTTTCTTT.

This clone has only a few counts. The chain joins TRBV28 to TRBJ1-3; D is uncertain. V was pared by 7 bases and J by 1 base, with 5 bases between. The length of the CDR3 is 12 residues. Looked up from germline, CDR1 is MDHEN and CDR2 is SYDVKM. The chain's CDR3 is CASMESGNTIYF. CDR3 bases: TGTGCCAGCATGGAGTCTGGAAACACCATATATTTT.

V is TRBV4-1 and J is TRBJ1-1; D remains unclear. This CDR3 spans 14 amino acids. Trimming cost V 0 bases and J 0 bases, with 5 bases left between them. The germline V gene has CDR1 MGHRA and CDR2 YSYEKL. The CDR3 DNA sequence: TGCGCCAGCAGCCAAGAGCCGGTGAACACTGAAGCTTTCTTT. This translates into CASSQEPVNTEAFF.

The rearrangement links TRBV5-6 to TRBJ2-3; 8 nucleotides align to TRBD1. J gave up 4 bases and V 4 bases, and 8 bases lay outside the gene matches. CDR1 and CDR2 from the germline V gene are SGHDT and YYEEEE. This CDR3 has 15 residues. CDR3 coding DNA: TGTGCCAGCAGCCCGACAGGGGAAACAGCAGATACGCAGTATTTT. Its translation: CASSPTGETADTQYF. Using reference TRBV5-6 and TRBJ2-3 for the parts outside the CDR3, the full variable domain is DAGVTQSPTHLIKTRGQQVTLRCSPKSGHDTVSWYQQALGQGPQFIFQYYEEEERQRGNFPDRFSGHQFPNYSSELNVNALLLGDSALYLCASSPTGETADTQYFGPGTRLTVL.

This chain connects TRBV27 to TRBJ2-5; TRBD1 might be the D (6 bases). This CDR3 region has 14 residues. The germline CDR1 and CDR2 sequences are MNHEY and SMNVEV (reference sequence). V shed 6 bases and J shed 1 base, with 12 bases lying between them. The CDR3 loop is CASRPRDTQETQYF. As DNA, the CDR3 is TGTGCCAGCAGACCCCGGGACACCCAAGAGACCCAGTACTTC.

The chain couples TRBV27 to TRBJ1-2; D is perhaps TRBD1 (6 bases). Germline-derived CDR1 and CDR2 are MNHEY and SMNVEV (reference sequence). The CDR3 runs to 17 residues. Between the trimmed V and J ends, which lost 10 bases and 8 bases, there was a span of 32 bases. The DNA for the CDR3 is TGTGCCAAGCAGGATCGGATCTCCGGGACACGGAGTTGGGGCTACACCTTC. This codes for CAKQDRISGTRSWGYTF.